These 11 T cell receptor beta chains originate from one sample sequenced in a study of regulatory T cells in long-lasting Graves disease. The authors built TCR beta libraries using iRepertoire HTBI primers and Arm-PCR of CDR3 regions. TCRdb reanalysed the multiplex PCR reads using MiXCR and keeps one entry per CDR3 protein. Of 400,000 to 500,000 distinct CDR3 sequences listed, 20% to 25% were seen once; the top ten hold 6.5% to 10%. Sample time point: persistent/refractory GD, antithyroid drugs over 5 years with positive TRAb. The TCR library was made from RNA that had been extracted from PBMCs in TRIzol. Specimen: peripheral blood mononuclear cells (PBMCs), collected when the disease was refractory, from a patient treated with antithyroid drugs. The receptor source for this set is a female donor with Graves disease.

V usage is TRBV3-1 and J usage is TRBJ2-7, with D tentatively TRBD2 (6 bases). Germline loops: CDR1 LGHDT, CDR2 YNNKEL (reference sequence). Trimming cost V 3 bases and J 1 base, with 10 bases left between them. This CDR3 spans 14 amino acids. The CDR3 is CASSHSGESYEQYF. CDR3 nucleotides: TGTGCCAGCAGCCATAGCGGAGAGTCCTACGAGCAGTACTTC.

The chain combines TRBV20-1 with TRBJ1-1; 7 bases are shared with TRBD1. Germline trimming cut 0 bases from V and 1 base from J; bases unmatched to any gene: 8. Germline CDR1 DFQATT, CDR2 SNEGSKA (reference sequence). The CDR3 contains 16 residues. CDR3 residues: CSARDRKQGRNTEAFF. The CDR3 bases are TGCAGTGCTAGAGATCGAAAACAGGGGCGGAACACTGAAGCTTTCTTT.

The CDR3 protein is CASSFSVYIGELFF. In DNA, the CDR3 is TGTGCCAGCAGCTTCTCTGTGTACATCGGGGAGCTGTTTTTT. V usage is TRBV7-9 and J usage is TRBJ2-2; no definite D call. CDR1 SEHNR and CDR2 FQNEAQ come from the germline V gene (reference sequence). Deletions cut 3 bases from V and 7 bases from J, with 12 bases between. The CDR3 runs to 14 residues. Combining the CDR3 with reference TRBV7-9 and TRBJ2-2 gives the whole variable domain DTGVSQNPRHKITKRGQNVTFRCDPISEHNRLYWYRQTLGQGPEFLTYFQNEAQLEKSRLLSDRFSAERPKGSFSTLEIQRTEQGDSAMYLCASSFSVYIGELFFGEGSRLTVL.

This clonotype was found a few times. The V gene is TRBV30, the J gene TRBJ2-4; 9 nucleotides match TRBD2. The CDR3 spans 14 residues. CDR1 and CDR2 from the germline V gene are GTSNPN and SVGIG (reference sequence). V dropped 4 bases and J dropped 6; count of bases not matched to a gene: 7. The CDR3 loop is CAWKASGKGNIQYF. Here the CDR3 DNA reads TGTGCCTGGAAGGCTAGCGGGAAAGGAAACATTCAGTACTTC. Filled out from reference TRBV30 and TRBJ2-4, the complete variable domain reads SQTIHQWPATLVQPVGSPLSLECTVEGTSNPNLYWYRQAAGRGLQLLFYSVGIGQISSEVPQNLSASRPQDRQFILSSKKLLLSDSGFYLCAWKASGKGNIQYFGAGTRLSVL.

The chain uses TRBV24-1 and TRBJ2-2; 9 nucleotides match TRBD2. The CDR3 length is 14 residues. J was trimmed by 6 bases and V by 7 bases; bases with no gene match: 5. CDR1 is KGHDR, CDR2 SFDVKD, per germline. The CDR3 DNA is TGTGCCACCAGGGGGACTAGCCAGGCCGGGGAGCTGTTTTTT. Translation: CATRGTSQAGELFF.

This clonotype showed up many times. V is TRBV11-2 and J is TRBJ2-7, with TRBD1 as a possible D gene (5 bases). Between the trimmed V and J ends, which lost 1 base and 3 bases, there was a span of 16 bases. Germline loops: CDR1 SGHAT, CDR2 FQNNGV. The CDR3 length is 16 residues. The CDR3 region is CASSLGPGLPGYEQYF. For the CDR3, the DNA is TGTGCCAGCAGCTTAGGACCAGGGTTGCCCGGCTACGAGCAGTACTTC.

The V call is TRBV6-1, the J call TRBJ2-4; D perhaps matches TRBD2 (6 bases). From germline, CDR1 is MNHNS and CDR2 SASEGT. The CDR3 is made up of 17 amino acids. V lost 3 bases to trimming and J lost 1 base, with 16 bases between them. DNA of the CDR3: TGTGCCAGCAGTGACTATTTTAGCCGGGGGGCCAAAAACATTCAGTACTTC. Amino acids: CASSDYFSRGAKNIQYF.

Only a few counts were recorded for this clonotype. The rearrangement joins TRBV6-2 or TRBV6-3 to TRBJ1-4, with TRBD1 matching over 7 bases. This CDR3 spans 15 amino acids. The germline V gene has CDR1 MNHEY and CDR2 SVGEGT. The trim removed 7 bases at V and 8 bases at J, leaving 13 bases unmatched. CDR3 protein: CASTAVRGPGEKLFF. The CDR3 DNA follows: TGTGCCAGCACCGCGGTGAGGGGGCCGGGGGAAAAACTGTTTTTT.

This chain links TRBV6-1 with TRBJ2-3, with no clear D. The germline V gene has CDR1 MNHNS and CDR2 SASEGT. V lost 7 bases, J lost 3 bases, and 8 bases lay in between. This CDR3 has 12 amino acids. The CDR3 coding sequence is TGTGCCAGCAAGTCGGAGACAGATACGCAGTATTTT. Its protein product is CASKSETDTQYF.

This clonotype occurred a few times. This chain connects TRBV6-1 to TRBJ2-2, with D perhaps TRBD1 or TRBD2 (5 bases each). With 6 bases removed from V and 7 bases from J, the gap between germline ends came to 21 bases. This CDR3 is built from 16 residues. CDR1 and CDR2 from the germline V gene are MNHNS and SASEGT. The CDR3 region has the DNA TGTGCCAGCAGCTTCGAACCGGGACGGTCGTTCGGGGAGCTGTTTTTT. Translating gives CASSFEPGRSFGELFF.

This clonotype was counted many times. The CDR3 loop is CASSEDLETQYF. CDR3 in DNA: TGTGCCAGCAGTGAGGACCTGGAGACCCAGTACTTC. This rearrangement joins TRBV6-1 to TRBJ2-5; D ambiguous. The CDR3 loop spans 12 amino acids. Between the trimmed V and J ends, which lost 3 bases and 5 bases, there was a span of 7 bases. Germline V CDR1 and CDR2: MNHNS, SASEGT.